This TCR beta chain was sequenced for a study of technical replicates of blood from a handful of donors (dated by TCRdb to the late 2010s). For this clone: The antigen it binds to is not known. Base qualities are not provided; no much larger clone lies one nucleotide away.

Libraries were prepared through the immunoSEQ multiplex PCR assay. TCRdb mirrors the immuneACCESS table, restricted to in-frame sequences. Some clones are absent from its copies; in checked studies, under half trace to an unresolved V gene, and the reason for the others is unknown. The sample data list 67,000 or so clones, and around 95% of these were observed just once. The ten top clones hold more than 0.2% of the sample. This clonotype originated in a human donor in good health. The sequencing sample was made of T cells isolated from PBMCs.

The DNA reads TGTGCCAGCAGCCAAACCTCTAGCGGGATCGAGCAGTACTTC. It is translated as CASSQTSSGIEQYF. The chain is made from TRBV7-2 and TRBJ2-7; a stretch of 9 junction bases matches TRBD2. The cysteine opens and the phenylalanine closes a CDR3 of 14 amino acids. Only the CDR3 part of the read is kept: 42 bases, read in frame from the first base. Unmatched junction bases come to 8, with V trimmed by 5 bases and J by 6 bases. CDR1 and CDR2 are drawn from the germline V gene: SGHTA, FQGNSA.